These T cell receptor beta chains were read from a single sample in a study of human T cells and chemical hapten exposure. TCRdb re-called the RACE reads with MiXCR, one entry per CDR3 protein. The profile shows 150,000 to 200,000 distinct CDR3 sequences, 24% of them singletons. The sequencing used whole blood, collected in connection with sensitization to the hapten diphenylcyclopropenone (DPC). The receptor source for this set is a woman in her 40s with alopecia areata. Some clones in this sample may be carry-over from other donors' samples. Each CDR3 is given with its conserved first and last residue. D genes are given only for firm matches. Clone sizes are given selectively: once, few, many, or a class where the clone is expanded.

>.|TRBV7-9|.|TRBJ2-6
CAGRLSGANVLTF
TGTGCCGGCAGGCTCTCTGGGGCCAACGTCCTGACTTTC
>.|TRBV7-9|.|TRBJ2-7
CASSSTPEQYF
TGTGCCAGCAGCTCGACCCCAGAGCAGTACTTC
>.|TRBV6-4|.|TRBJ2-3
CASSRDSSGGSDTQYF
TGTGCCAGCAGTCGGGACTCCTCAGGGGGTTCAGATACGCAGTATTTT
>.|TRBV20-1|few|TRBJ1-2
CSATANYGYTF
TGCAGTGCGACAGCTAACTATGGCTACACCTTC
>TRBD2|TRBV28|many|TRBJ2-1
CASSGAGAGYNEQFF
TGTGCCAGCAGTGGAGCGGGAGCCGGGTACAATGAGCAGTTCTTC
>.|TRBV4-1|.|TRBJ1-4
CASSQGTGRGNEKLFF
TGCGCCAGCAGCCAAGGGACGGGCAGGGGAAATGAAAAACTGTTTTTT
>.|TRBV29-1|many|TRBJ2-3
CSVTGTNTDTQYF
TGCAGCGTTACCGGGACGAACACAGATACGCAGTATTTT
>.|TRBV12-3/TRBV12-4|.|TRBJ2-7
CASSRTNRYEQYF
TGTGCCAGCAGCCGCACGAACCGATACGAGCAGTACTTC
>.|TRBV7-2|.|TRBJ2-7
CASSFAHEQYF
TGTGCCAGCAGCTTTGCCCACGAGCAGTACTTC
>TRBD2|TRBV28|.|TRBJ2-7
CASSSGTSGTYEQYF
TGTGCCAGCAGTTCCGGGACTAGCGGTACCTACGAGCAGTACTTC
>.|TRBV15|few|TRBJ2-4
CATSRDGGLAKNIQYF
TGTGCCACCAGCAGAGATGGCGGCCTAGCCAAAAACATTCAGTACTTC
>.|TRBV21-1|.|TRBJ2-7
CASSYGMGGGEQYF
TGTGCCAGCAGCTACGGAATGGGGGGTGGAGAGCAGTACTTC
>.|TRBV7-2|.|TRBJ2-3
CASSLGGPQGDTQYF
TGTGCCAGCAGCTTAGGAGGCCCCCAGGGCGATACGCAGTATTTT
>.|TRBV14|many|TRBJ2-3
CASSQEGGTLTDTQYF
TGTGCCAGCAGCCAAGAAGGCGGGACGCTCACAGATACGCAGTATTTT
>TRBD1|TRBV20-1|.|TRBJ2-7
CSAGGQGTYEQYF
TGCAGTGCTGGCGGACAGGGGACCTACGAGCAGTACTTC
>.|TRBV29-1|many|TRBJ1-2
CSVEPPGRVGGYTF
TGCAGCGTTGAACCCCCCGGCAGGGTTGGGGGCTACACCTTC
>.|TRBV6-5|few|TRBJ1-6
CASSYGGEDSPLHF
TGTGCCAGCAGTTATGGGGGGGAAGATTCACCCCTCCACTTT
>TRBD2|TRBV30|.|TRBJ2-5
CAWSGVLAGGETQYF
TGTGCCTGGAGTGGTGTCTTGGCGGGAGGAGAGACCCAGTACTTC
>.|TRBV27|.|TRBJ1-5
CASSPRQASQPQHF
TGTGCCAGCAGTCCCCGACAGGCGAGTCAGCCCCAGCATTTT
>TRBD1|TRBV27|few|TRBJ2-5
CASRETGEETQYF
TGTGCCAGCAGAGAGACAGGGGAAGAGACCCAGTACTTC
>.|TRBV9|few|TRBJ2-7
CASSVAGDPYEQYF
TGTGCCAGCAGCGTAGCGGGAGACCCCTACGAGCAGTACTTC
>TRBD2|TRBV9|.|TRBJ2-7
CASSPSGRAIYEQYF
TGTGCCAGCAGCCCAAGCGGGAGGGCAATCTACGAGCAGTACTTC
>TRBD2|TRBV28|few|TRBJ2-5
CASSPPGLARETQYF
TGTGCCAGCAGCCCCCCCGGACTAGCTCGCGAGACCCAGTACTTC
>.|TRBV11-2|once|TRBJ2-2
CASSLGRGHGELFF
TGTGCCAGCAGCTTAGGGCGGGGGCACGGGGAGCTGTTTTTT
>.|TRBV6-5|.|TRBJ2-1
CASSLVVPRGYNEQFF
TGTGCCAGCAGTTTAGTTGTCCCGAGGGGGTACAATGAGCAGTTCTTC
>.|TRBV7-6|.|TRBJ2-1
CASRQGGGSGYNEQFF
TGTGCCAGCAGACAAGGGGGGGGAAGCGGCTACAATGAGCAGTTCTTC
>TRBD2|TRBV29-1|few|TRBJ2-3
CSERTSGRTDTQYF
TGCAGCGAACGGACTAGCGGACGCACAGATACGCAGTATTTT
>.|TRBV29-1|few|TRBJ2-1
CSVEPPGSYNEQFF
TGCAGCGTTGAACCCCCAGGGTCTTACAATGAGCAGTTCTTC
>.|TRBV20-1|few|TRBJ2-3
CSAPLAPLTDTQYF
TGCAGTGCTCCGTTGGCGCCACTCACAGATACGCAGTATTTT
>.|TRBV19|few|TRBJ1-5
CASSVQGGPQHF
TGTGCCAGTAGTGTTCAGGGCGGGCCCCAGCATTTT
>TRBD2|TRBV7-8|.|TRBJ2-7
CASSLAGGPAYEQYF
TGTGCCAGCAGCTTAGCGGGAGGGCCGGCCTACGAGCAGTACTTC
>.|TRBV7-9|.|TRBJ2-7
CASSLALQSYEQYF
TGTGCCAGCAGCTTAGCCCTTCAGTCCTACGAGCAGTACTTC
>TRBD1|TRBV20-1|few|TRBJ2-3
CSAGRGTGSDTQYF
TGCAGTGCTGGAAGGGGGACAGGGTCAGATACGCAGTATTTT
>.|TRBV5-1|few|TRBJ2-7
CASSLGPGLEQYF
TGCGCCAGCAGCTTGGGGCCAGGACTCGAGCAGTACTTC
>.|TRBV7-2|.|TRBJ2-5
CASSLMSGNQETQYF
TGTGCCAGCAGCTTAATGTCAGGGAATCAAGAGACCCAGTACTTC
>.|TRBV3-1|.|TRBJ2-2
CASSQDRQRSNTGELFF
TGTGCCAGCAGCCAAGACCGACAGCGCAGCAACACCGGGGAGCTGTTTTTT
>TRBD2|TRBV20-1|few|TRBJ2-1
CSARPPAELAGNNEQFF
TGCAGTGCTAGACCCCCGGCCGAACTAGCGGGGAACAATGAGCAGTTCTTC
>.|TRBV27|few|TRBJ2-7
CASSAGARRVYEQYF
TGTGCCAGCAGCGCGGGGGCCAGGCGAGTCTACGAGCAGTACTTC
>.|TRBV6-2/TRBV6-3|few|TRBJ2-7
CASSYSIGTSSYEQYF
TGTGCCAGCAGTTACTCAATCGGGACCAGCTCCTACGAGCAGTACTTC
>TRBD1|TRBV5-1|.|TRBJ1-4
CASSDPGGRLFF
TGCGCCAGCAGCGACCCAGGGGGTCGACTGTTTTTT
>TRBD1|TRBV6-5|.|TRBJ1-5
CASRQGQGYNQPQHF
TGTGCCAGCAGGCAGGGACAGGGATACAATCAGCCCCAGCATTTT